Given below is one T cell receptor (beta chain) in context. The antigen is not known. The sample belongs to a study of T cells in localized non-small cell lung cancer. Some clones are missing from TCRdb's copy, which holds only in-frame ones; the method was immunoSEQ multiplex PCR. The repertoire holds about 74,000 clones, with around 85% as singletons. Study findings and constraints: Appearing in adjacent lung were a median about 60 of the top 100 tumor clones. Adjacent uninvolved lung had the highest clonality, suggesting focused antigen responses. Heterogeneity cannot be ruled out, as sequencing used one tumor region only.

The CDR3 totals 11 residues. Trimming pared 2 bases from V and 5 bases from J, leaving 2 bases between. Germline lookup yields CDR1 MNHNS and CDR2 SASEGT. The receptor was derived from an older female donor with stage I lung adenocarcinoma. Here the sequenced sample was peripheral blood, taken before any cancer treatment. The chain carries TRBV6-1 and TRBJ2-3, with D unclear. The CDR3 sequence is CASSEKDTQYF. For the CDR3, the DNA is TGTGCCAGCAGTGAAAAAGATACGCAGTATTTT.